This T cell receptor beta chain came from a study of shared clonotypes between healthy human individuals. This CDR3 spans 16 amino acids. The V end was cut by 5 bases, the J end by 0 bases, with 15 bases between. The germline gives CDR1 SGHRS, CDR2 YFSETQ. A word on this clone: The antigen remains unidentified.

Those who donated were healthy HIV-negative adults, with no recent acute infections or vaccinations reported. General observations from the study: The study found lower generation probabilities in non-shared clonotypes than in those shared by all four donors. As a rule, naive subsets had a larger estimated richness than memory subsets.

An assay was performed, and its level was deep. The data were produced by immunoSEQ multiplex PCR, yet TCRdb's version contains in-frame clones alone and is incomplete. The sample contains approximately 1.5 million clones, about 98.5% of which appear only once. The chain recombines TRBV5-1 with TRBJ2-1; D gene ambiguous. Source material: naive CD4+ T cells sorted from blood. Stated subset: CD45RA+ positively selected. This receptor was taken from a man younger than 40 in good health. The CDR3 sequence is CASSSRSFSSYNEQFF. The CDR3 DNA follows: TGCGCCAGCAGTTCCCGGAGCTTTAGCTCCTACAATGAGCAGTTCTTC.